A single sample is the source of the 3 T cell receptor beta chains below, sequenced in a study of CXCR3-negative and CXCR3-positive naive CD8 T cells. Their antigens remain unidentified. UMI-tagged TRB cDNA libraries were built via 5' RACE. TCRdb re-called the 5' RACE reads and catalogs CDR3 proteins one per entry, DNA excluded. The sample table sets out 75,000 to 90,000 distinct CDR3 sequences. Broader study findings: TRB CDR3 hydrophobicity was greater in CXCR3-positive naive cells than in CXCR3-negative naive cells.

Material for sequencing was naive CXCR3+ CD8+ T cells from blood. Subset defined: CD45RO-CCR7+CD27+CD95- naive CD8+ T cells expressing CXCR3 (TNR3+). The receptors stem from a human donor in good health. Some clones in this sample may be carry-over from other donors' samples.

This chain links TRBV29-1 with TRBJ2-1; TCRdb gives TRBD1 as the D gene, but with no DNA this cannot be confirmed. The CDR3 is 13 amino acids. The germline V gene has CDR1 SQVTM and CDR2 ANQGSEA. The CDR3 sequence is CSVDPGQGYEQFF.

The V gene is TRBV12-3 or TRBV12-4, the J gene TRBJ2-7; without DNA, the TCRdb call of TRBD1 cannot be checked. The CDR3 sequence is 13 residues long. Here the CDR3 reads CASSSGTVYEQYF.

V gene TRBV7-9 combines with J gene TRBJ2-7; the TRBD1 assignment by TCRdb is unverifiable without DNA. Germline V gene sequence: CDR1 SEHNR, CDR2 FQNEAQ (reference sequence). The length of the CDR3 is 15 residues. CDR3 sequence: CASSRRTDETYEQYF.